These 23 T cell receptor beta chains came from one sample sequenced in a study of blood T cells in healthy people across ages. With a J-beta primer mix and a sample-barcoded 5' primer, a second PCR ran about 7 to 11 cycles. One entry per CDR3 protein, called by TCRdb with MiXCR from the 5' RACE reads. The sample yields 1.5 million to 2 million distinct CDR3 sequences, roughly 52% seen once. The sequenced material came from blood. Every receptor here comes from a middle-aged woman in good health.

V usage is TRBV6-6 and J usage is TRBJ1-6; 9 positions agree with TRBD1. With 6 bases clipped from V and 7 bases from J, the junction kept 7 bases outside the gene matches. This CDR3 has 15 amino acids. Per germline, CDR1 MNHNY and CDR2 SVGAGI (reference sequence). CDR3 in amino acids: CASRGTGRTNSPLHF. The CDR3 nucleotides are TGTGCCAGCAGGGGGACAGGGAGGACGAATTCACCCCTCCACTTT.

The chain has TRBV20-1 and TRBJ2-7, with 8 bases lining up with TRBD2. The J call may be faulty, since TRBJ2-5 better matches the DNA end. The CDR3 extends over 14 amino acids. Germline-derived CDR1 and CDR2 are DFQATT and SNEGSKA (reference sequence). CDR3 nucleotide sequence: TGCAGTGCAACACAAGGGGGGACTAGTGAGACCCAGTACTTC. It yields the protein CSATQGGTSETQYF.

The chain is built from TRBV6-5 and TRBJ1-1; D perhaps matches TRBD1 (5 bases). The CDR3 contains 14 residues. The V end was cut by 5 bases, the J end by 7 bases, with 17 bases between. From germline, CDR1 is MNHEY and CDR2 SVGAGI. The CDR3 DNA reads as TGTGCCAGCAGTGAGGGGTATACCTTTGGTGAAGCTTTCTTT. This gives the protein CASSEGYTFGEAFF.

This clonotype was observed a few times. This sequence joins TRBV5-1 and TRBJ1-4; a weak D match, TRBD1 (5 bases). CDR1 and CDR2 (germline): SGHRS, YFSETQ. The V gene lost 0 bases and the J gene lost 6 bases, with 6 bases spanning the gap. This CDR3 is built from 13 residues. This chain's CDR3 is CASSLVGDEKLFF. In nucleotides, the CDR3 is TGCGCCAGCAGCTTGGTAGGGGATGAAAAACTGTTTTTT.

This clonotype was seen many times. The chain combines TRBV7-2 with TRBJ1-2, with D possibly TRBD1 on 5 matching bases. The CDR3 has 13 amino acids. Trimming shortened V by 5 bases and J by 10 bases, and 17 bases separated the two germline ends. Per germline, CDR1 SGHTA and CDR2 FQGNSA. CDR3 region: CASSPGVQLSYTF. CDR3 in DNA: TGTGCCAGCAGCCCGGGGGTACAACTATCCTACACCTTC.

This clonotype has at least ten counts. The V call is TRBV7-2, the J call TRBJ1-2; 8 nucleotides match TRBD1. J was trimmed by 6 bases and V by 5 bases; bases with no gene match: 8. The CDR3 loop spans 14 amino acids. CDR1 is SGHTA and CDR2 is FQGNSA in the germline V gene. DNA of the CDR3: TGTGCCAGCAGCCAACGGACAGGGACAAATGGCTACACCTTC. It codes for CASSQRTGTNGYTF.

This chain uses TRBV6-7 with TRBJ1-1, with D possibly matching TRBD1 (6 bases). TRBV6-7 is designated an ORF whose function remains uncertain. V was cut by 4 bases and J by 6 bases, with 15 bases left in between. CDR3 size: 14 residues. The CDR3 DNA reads TGTGCCAGCAGTTCCCTCAGGGGCTTGGCTGAAGCTTTCTTT. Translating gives CASSSLRGLAEAFF.

In DNA, the CDR3 is TGTGCCAGCAGTGCTTCTATGACAGGGGGACTTTCCTACGAGCAGTACTTC. Translating gives CASSASMTGGLSYEQYF. This chain links TRBV6-1 with TRBJ2-5, with 9 positions matching TRBD1. TRBJ2-7 matches the DNA end more closely, so the J call is doubtful. CDR3 length: 17 amino acids. The germline V gene has CDR1 MNHNS and CDR2 SASEGT.

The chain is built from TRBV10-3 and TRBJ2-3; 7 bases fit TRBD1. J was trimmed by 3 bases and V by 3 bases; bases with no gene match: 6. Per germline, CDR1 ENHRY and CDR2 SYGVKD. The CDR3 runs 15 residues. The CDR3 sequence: CAISDPTGSTDTQYF. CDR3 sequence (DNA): TGTGCCATCAGTGATCCGACAGGGAGTACAGATACGCAGTATTTT.

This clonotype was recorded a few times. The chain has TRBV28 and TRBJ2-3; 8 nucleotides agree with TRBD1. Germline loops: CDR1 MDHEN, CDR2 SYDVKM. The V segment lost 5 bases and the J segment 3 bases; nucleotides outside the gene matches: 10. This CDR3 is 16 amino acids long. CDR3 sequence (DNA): TGTGCCAGCAGTCCTCCCGACAGGGGATGGACAGATACGCAGTATTTT. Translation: CASSPPDRGWTDTQYF. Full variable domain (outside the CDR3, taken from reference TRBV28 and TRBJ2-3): DVKVTQSSRYLVKRTGEKVFLECVQDMDHENMFWYRQDPGLGLRLIYFSYDVKMKEKGDIPEGYSVSREKKERFSLILESASTNQTSMYLCASSPPDRGWTDTQYFGPGTRLTVL.

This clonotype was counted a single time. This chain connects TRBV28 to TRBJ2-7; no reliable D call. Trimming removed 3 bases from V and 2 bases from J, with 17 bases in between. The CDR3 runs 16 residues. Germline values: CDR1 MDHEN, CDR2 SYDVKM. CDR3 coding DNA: TGTGCCAGCAGTTTTTTAATGGGTAAACCAGCCTACGAGCAGTACTTC. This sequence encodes CASSFLMGKPAYEQYF.

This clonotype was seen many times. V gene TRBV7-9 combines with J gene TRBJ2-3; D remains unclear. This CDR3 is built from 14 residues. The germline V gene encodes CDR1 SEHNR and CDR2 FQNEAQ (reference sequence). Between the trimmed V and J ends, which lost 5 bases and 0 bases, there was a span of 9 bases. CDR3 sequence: CASSLQSSTDTQYF. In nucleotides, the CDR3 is TGTGCCAGCAGCCTCCAAAGTAGCACAGATACGCAGTATTTT.

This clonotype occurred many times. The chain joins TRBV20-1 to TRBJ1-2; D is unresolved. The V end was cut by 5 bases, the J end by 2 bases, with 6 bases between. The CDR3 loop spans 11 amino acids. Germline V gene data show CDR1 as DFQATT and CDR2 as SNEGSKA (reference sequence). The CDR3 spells CSASDNYGYTF. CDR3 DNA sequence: TGCAGTGCTTCGGACAACTATGGCTACACCTTC.

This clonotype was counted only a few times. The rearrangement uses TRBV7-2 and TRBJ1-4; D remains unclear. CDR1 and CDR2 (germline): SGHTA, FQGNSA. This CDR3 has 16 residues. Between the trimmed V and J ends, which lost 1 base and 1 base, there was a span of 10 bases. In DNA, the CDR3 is TGTGCCAGCAGCTTAGGAGGGTCCGGAACTAATGAAAAACTGTTTTTT. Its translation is CASSLGGSGTNEKLFF.

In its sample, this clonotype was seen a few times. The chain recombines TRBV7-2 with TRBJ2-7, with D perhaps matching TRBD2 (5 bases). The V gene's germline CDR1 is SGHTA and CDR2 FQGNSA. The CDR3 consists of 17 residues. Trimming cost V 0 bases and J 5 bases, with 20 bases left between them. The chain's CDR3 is CASSLAWQRTLMNEQYF. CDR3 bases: TGTGCCAGCAGCTTAGCGTGGCAGCGGACCTTAATGAACGAGCAGTACTTC.

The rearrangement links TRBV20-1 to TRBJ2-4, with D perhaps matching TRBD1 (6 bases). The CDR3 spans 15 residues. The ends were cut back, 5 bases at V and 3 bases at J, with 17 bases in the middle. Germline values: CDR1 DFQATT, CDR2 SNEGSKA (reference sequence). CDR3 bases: TGCAGTGCTCTGGACAGCCAAATAGTCAAAAACATTCAGTACTTC. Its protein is CSALDSQIVKNIQYF.

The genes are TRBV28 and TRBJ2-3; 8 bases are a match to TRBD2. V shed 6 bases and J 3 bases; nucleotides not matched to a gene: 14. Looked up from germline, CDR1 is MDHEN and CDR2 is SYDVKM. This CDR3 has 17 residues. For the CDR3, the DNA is TGTGCCAGCAGCCCCCACCGTGGTAGCGGGGAGACAGATACGCAGTATTTT. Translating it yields CASSPHRGSGETDTQYF.

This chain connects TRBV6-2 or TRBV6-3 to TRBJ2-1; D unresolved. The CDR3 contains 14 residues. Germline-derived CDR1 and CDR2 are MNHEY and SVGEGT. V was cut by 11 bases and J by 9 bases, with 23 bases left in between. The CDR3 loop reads CAGRVDPLIGEQFF. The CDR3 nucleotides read TGTGCCGGACGGGTTGATCCGTTGATCGGTGAGCAGTTCTTC.

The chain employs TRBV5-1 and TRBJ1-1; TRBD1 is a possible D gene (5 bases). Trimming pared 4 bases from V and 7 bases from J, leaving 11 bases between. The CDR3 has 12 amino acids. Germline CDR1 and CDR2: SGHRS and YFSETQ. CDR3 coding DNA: TGCGCCAGCAGCCCCGAGGGGCGTGAAGCTTTCTTT. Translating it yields CASSPEGREAFF.

The CDR3 DNA is TGTGCCAGCAGCCCGACGACAGGGAGGAACACTGAAGCTTTCTTT. Translating gives CASSPTTGRNTEAFF. This chain links TRBV7-8 with TRBJ1-1, with 7 nucleotides matching TRBD1. The length of the CDR3 is 15 residues. After removal of 5 bases from V and 1 base from J, the junction contained 7 bases not matched to a gene. Germline V gene data show CDR1 as SGHVS and CDR2 as FQNEAQ. The full variable domain, in which reference TRBV7-8 and TRBJ1-1 provide the parts outside the CDR3, is GAGVSQSPRYKVAKRGQDVALRCDPISGHVSLFWYQQALGQGPEFLTYFQNEAQLDKSGLPSDRFFAERPEGSVSTLKIQRTQQEDSAVYLCASSPTTGRNTEAFFGQGTRLTVV.

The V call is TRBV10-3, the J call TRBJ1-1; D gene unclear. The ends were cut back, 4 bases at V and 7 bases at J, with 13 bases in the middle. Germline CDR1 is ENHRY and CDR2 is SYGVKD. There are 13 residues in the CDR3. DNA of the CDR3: TGTGCCATCAGTGGAAACACGGGAGATGAAGCTTTCTTT. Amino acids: CAISGNTGDEAFF.

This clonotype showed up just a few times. CDR3: CASSFNSVQETQYF. Written as DNA, the CDR3 is TGTGCCAGCAGCTTTAACAGTGTCCAAGAGACCCAGTACTTC. This chain uses TRBV7-9 with TRBJ2-7; no clear D. The J call may be faulty, since TRBJ2-5 better matches the DNA end. The CDR3 loop spans 14 amino acids. Germline V CDR1 and CDR2: SEHNR, FQNEAQ (reference sequence).

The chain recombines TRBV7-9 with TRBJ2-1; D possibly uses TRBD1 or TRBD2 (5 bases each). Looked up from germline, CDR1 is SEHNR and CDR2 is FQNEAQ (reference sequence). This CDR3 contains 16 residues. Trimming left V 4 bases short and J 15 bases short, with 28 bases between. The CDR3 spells CASSSQPGTVFDQVFF. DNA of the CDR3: TGTGCCAGCAGCTCGCAGCCCGGGACGGTGTTTGATCAGGTGTTCTTC.